Below are 20 T cell receptor beta chains sequenced from a single sample in a study of T-cell reconstitution after alpha-beta-depleted transplantation in children. Using unique molecular identifiers, the investigators prepared the TCRbeta library. TCRdb redid the calling of the PCR reads with MiXCR, one entry per CDR3 protein. The sample has 210,000 or so distinct CDR3 sequences; around 9.6% are singletons. The sample was PBMCs from the stem cell graft donor, taken from the stem cell graft. These receptors originate from a human donor who donated a stem cell graft to a child with acute lymphoblastic leukemia.

The chain carries TRBV19 and TRBJ2-5, with a weak D call TRBD2 (5 bases). The CDR3 runs to 15 residues. Germline-derived CDR1 and CDR2 are LNHDA and SQIVND (reference sequence). Trimming took 3 bases from V and 2 from J, leaving 13 bases between them. In nucleotides, the CDR3 is TGTGCCAGTAGTATCCGACCGGGATTTCAAGAGACCCAGTACTTC. Protein sequence: CASSIRPGFQETQYF.

The chain has TRBV11-1 and TRBJ1-2, with D possibly matching TRBD1 (5 bases). The V gene lost 0 bases and the J gene lost 0 bases, with 20 bases spanning the gap. Germline CDR1 reads SGHAT; CDR2 reads FQDESV (reference sequence). CDR3 length: 19 residues. The CDR3 DNA reads TGTGCCAGCAGCTTAGCGTGGCTAAGGGGTACTGATGCTAACTATGGCTACACCTTC. Amino acid sequence: CASSLAWLRGTDANYGYTF.

This clonotype was found many times. The chain employs TRBV9 and TRBJ2-1; D might be TRBD2 (5 bases). Trimming removed 0 bases from V and 8 bases from J, with 12 bases in between. The germline gives CDR1 SGDLS, CDR2 YYNGEE. The CDR3 sequence is 14 residues long. The CDR3 bases are TGTGCCAGCAGCGTAGAGGCTAGAGGGTATGAGCAGTTCTTC. Translating gives CASSVEARGYEQFF.

J is TRBJ2-3 and V is TRBV5-1; 11 positions match TRBD2. The CDR3 is 16 amino acids. Germline-derived CDR1 and CDR2 are SGHRS and YFSETQ. Trimming took 0 bases from V and 3 from J; bases not matched to a gene: 3. CDR3 DNA sequence: TGCGCCAGCAGCTTGGATCCTAGCGGGGGGACAGATACGCAGTATTTT. Protein sequence: CASSLDPSGGTDTQYF.

Note on this clonotype: This sequence may be a read error, since a much larger clone differs from it by one base. This CDR3 is CASSPKGSRYEQYF. The CDR3 DNA sequence: TGTGCCAGCAGCCCTAAGGGGAGTAGGTACGAGCAGTACTTC. The chain links TRBV7-8 to TRBJ2-7; D possibly uses TRBD1 or TRBD2 (5 bases each). The CDR3 has 14 amino acids. The V end was cut by 5 bases, the J end by 4 bases, with 15 bases between. CDR1 is SGHVS and CDR2 is FQNEAQ in the germline V gene.

This clonotype appeared many times. The CDR3 loop reads CAATGSPNTGELFF. CDR3 in DNA: TGTGCCGCAACCGGGTCACCCAACACCGGGGAGCTGTTTTTT. The chain couples TRBV27 to TRBJ2-2; no clear D gene. Trimming cost V 11 bases and J 2 bases, with 15 bases left between them. Germline V lookup: CDR1 MNHEY, CDR2 SMNVEV (reference sequence). The CDR3 length is 14 residues.

There are a few counts of this clonotype. In DNA, the CDR3 is TGTGCCAGCAGCTTAGGACTTGTCTATGGCTACACCTTC. The encoded protein is CASSLGLVYGYTF. The chain uses TRBV7-9 and TRBJ1-2, with D hard to call. Trimming stripped 1 base from V and 4 bases from J, with 7 bases between. The CDR3 has 13 residues. Per the germline V gene, CDR1 is SEHNR and CDR2 is FQNEAQ (reference sequence).

This clonotype was counted many times. This chain links TRBV15 with TRBJ2-3; D assignment may be TRBD1 or TRBD2 (6 bases each). Trimming removed 4 bases at V and 2 bases at J, with 10 bases between. The CDR3 totals 14 residues. Germline V lookup: CDR1 LNHNV, CDR2 YYDKDF (reference sequence). For the CDR3, the DNA is TGTGCCACCAGCAAGGGGGGACCCACAGATACGCAGTATTTT. It specifies CATSKGGPTDTQYF.

The sample holds a few counts of this clonotype. V and J are TRBV7-6 and TRBJ2-1; 8 bases align to TRBD1. The length of the CDR3 is 16 residues. Germline CDR1 reads SGHVS; CDR2 reads FNYEAQ. J lost 0 bases, V lost 4 bases, and 5 bases had no gene match. The CDR3 loop is CASSSRTGYSYNEQFF. The CDR3 nucleotides read TGTGCCAGCAGCTCACGGACAGGGTACTCCTACAATGAGCAGTTCTTC.

This clonotype came up many times. The V gene is TRBV2, the J gene TRBJ2-2; D might be TRBD1 or TRBD2, each matching 5 bases. V was pared by 8 bases and J by 0 bases, with 10 bases between. Germline CDR1 SNHLY, CDR2 FYNNEI. The CDR3 sequence is 14 residues long. The DNA for the CDR3 is TGTGCCAGCTCCGGGACCACGAACACCGGGGAGCTGTTTTTT. Amino acids: CASSGTTNTGELFF.

This clonotype appeared a few times. The rearrangement joins TRBV6-5 to TRBJ1-2; no clear D gene. Germline CDR1 and CDR2: MNHEY and SVGAGI. CDR3 length: 14 residues. Trimming took off 0 bases at V and 2 bases at J, with 7 bases between the two ends. CDR3 amino acids: CASSYSGINYGYTF. As DNA, the CDR3 is TGTGCCAGCAGTTACTCAGGGATAAACTATGGCTACACCTTC.

The chain carries TRBV5-5 and TRBJ1-1, with D unclear. Per the germline V gene, CDR1 is SGHKS and CDR2 is YYEKEE (reference sequence). Trimming shortened V by 3 bases and J by 1 base, and 13 bases separated the two germline ends. There are 15 residues in the CDR3. The CDR3 loop is CASSWERIWNTEAFF. The CDR3 DNA is TGTGCCAGCAGCTGGGAGAGAATCTGGAACACTGAAGCTTTCTTT.

V is TRBV4-3 and J is TRBJ2-1; D gene unclear. CDR3 length equals 15 residues. Between the trimmed V and J ends, which lost 7 bases and 6 bases, there was a span of 19 bases. Germline-derived CDR1 and CDR2 are LGHNA and YSLEER. The CDR3 region has the DNA TGCGCCAGCACCACCAAGATTGGTCCTTCCAATGAGCAGTTCTTC. It is translated as CASTTKIGPSNEQFF.

In its sample, this clonotype was seen many times. This sequence joins TRBV6-2 or TRBV6-3 and TRBJ2-3; a weak D match, TRBD2 (5 bases). Trimming took off 7 bases at V and 5 bases at J, with 13 bases between the two ends. This CDR3 contains 13 residues. Germline V gene sequence: CDR1 MNHEY, CDR2 SVGEGT. CDR3: CASTYSEEDTQYF. The CDR3 DNA is TGTGCCAGCACCTATTCGGAGGAAGATACGCAGTATTTT.

This clonotype came up many times. The chain uses TRBV20-1 and TRBJ2-7, with 7 bases identical to TRBD1. CDR1 is DFQATT, CDR2 SNEGSKA, per germline (reference sequence). Trimming removed 2 bases from V and 4 bases from J; junction bases left unmatched: 8. CDR3 size: 14 residues. DNA of the CDR3: TGCAGTGCTAGAAGCCTAGGGGGCGGATACGAGCAGTACTTC. Its translation is CSARSLGGGYEQYF.

This clonotype was observed at least ten times. V usage is TRBV2 and J usage is TRBJ1-1; perhaps TRBD1 as D (6 bases). The CDR3 loop spans 14 amino acids. Per germline, CDR1 SNHLY and CDR2 FYNNEI. V was cut by 8 bases and J by 5 bases, with 18 bases left in between. CDR3 region: CASPGGTLGTEAFF. CDR3 in DNA: TGTGCCAGCCCTGGGGGGACACTAGGGACTGAAGCTTTCTTT.

There are many counts of this clonotype. The V call is TRBV3-1, the J call TRBJ2-1; a possible D gene is TRBD2 (5 bases). V was clipped by 4 bases and J by 8 bases, with 15 bases between them. CDR1 LGHDT and CDR2 YNNKEL come from the germline V gene (reference sequence). The CDR3 loop spans 14 amino acids. CDR3 protein: CASSPPGEPHEQFF. The CDR3 DNA sequence: TGTGCCAGCAGCCCACCTGGGGAGCCCCATGAGCAGTTCTTC.

In its sample, this clonotype was seen many times. The chain joins TRBV28 to TRBJ1-5; D is uncertain. V dropped 5 bases and J dropped 4 bases, with 12 bases sitting between them. CDR1 is MDHEN, CDR2 SYDVKM, per germline. CDR3 length: 14 amino acids. The CDR3 spells CASSIVQRNQPQHF. Here the CDR3 DNA reads TGTGCCAGCAGTATTGTACAGAGGAATCAGCCCCAGCATTTT.

This rearrangement joins TRBV7-9 to TRBJ2-7; 10 nucleotides agree with TRBD1. V shed 1 base, J shed 3 bases, and the junction held 3 bases outside the gene matches. The length of the CDR3 is 15 residues. Germline values: CDR1 SEHNR, CDR2 FQNEAQ (reference sequence). In DNA form, the CDR3 reads TGTGCCAGCAGCTTAGTCGGGGACAGGGGCTACGAGCAGTACTTC. It yields the protein CASSLVGDRGYEQYF.

The sample holds many counts of this clonotype. The chain is built from TRBV6-4 and TRBJ2-1, with TRBD2 as a possible D gene (7 bases). The CDR3 totals 15 residues. Trimming removed 6 bases at V and 6 bases at J, with 18 bases between. Germline V gene sequence: CDR1 MRHNA, CDR2 SNTAGT. The CDR3 DNA reads as TGTGCCAGCAGCCCCGCGGCTAGGGGGGGCAATGAGCAGTTCTTC. This sequence encodes CASSPAARGGNEQFF.